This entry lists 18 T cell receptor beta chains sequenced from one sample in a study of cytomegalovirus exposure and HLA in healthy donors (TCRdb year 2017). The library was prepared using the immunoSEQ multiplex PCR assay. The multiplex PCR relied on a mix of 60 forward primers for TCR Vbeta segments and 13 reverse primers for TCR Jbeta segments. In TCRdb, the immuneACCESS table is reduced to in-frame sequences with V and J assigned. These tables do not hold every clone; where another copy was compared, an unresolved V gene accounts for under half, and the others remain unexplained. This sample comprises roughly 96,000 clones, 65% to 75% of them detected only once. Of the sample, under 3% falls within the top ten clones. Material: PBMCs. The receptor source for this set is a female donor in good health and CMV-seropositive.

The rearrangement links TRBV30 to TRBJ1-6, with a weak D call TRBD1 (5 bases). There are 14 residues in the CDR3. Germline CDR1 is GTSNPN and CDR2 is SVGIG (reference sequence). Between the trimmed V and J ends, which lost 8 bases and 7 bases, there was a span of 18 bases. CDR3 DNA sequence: TGTGCCCTCAAAACGGGGGGGGAAAATTCACCCCTCCACTTT. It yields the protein CALKTGGENSPLHF.

The CDR3 is CASSYGTGFQETQYF. The CDR3 DNA is TGTGCCAGCAGTTACGGGACAGGGTTCCAAGAGACCCAGTACTTC. The chain recombines TRBV6-5 with TRBJ2-5, with TRBD1 matching 9 bases. This CDR3 has 15 residues. Germline-derived CDR1 and CDR2 are MNHEY and SVGAGI. The V segment lost 2 bases and the J segment 1 base; nucleotides outside the gene matches: 2.

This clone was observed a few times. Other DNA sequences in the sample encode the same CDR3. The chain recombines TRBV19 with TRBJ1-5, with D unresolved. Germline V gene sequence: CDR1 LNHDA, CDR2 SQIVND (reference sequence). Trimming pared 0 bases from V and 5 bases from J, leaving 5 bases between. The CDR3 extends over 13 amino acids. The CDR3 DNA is TGTGCCAGTAGTATAGACCGGGATCAGCCCCAGCATTTT. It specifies CASSIDRDQPQHF.

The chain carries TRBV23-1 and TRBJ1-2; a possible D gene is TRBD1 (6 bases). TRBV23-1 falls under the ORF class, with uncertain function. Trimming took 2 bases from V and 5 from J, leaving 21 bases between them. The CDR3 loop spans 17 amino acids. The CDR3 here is CASSQTGLRGGDYGYTF. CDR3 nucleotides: TGCGCCAGCAGTCAAACAGGTCTTCGGGGGGGCGATTATGGCTACACCTTC.

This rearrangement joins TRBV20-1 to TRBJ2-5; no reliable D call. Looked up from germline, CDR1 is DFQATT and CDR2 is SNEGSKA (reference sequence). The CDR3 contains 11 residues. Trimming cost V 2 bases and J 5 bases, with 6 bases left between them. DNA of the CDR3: TGCAGTGCTAGACTCGGGGAGACCCAGTACTTC. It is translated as CSARLGETQYF.

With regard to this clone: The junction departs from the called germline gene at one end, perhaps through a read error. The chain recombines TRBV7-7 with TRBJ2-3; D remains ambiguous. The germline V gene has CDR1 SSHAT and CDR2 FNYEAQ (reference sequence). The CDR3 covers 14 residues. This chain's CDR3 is CASSLGMKQDTQYF. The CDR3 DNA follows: TGTGCTAGCAGCTTAGGTATGAAGCAAGATACGCAGTATTTT.

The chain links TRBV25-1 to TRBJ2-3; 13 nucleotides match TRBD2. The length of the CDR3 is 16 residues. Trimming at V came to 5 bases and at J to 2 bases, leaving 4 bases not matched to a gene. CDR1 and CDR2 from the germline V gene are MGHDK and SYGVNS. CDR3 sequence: CASSPTSGGVTDTQYF. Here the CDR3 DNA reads TGTGCCAGCAGTCCCACTAGCGGGGGGGTCACAGATACGCAGTATTTT.

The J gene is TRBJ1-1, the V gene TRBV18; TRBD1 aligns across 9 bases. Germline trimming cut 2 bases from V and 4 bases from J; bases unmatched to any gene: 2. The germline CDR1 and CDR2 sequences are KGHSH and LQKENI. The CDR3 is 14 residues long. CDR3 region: CASSPETGGTEAFF. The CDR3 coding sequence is TGTGCCAGCTCACCAGAGACAGGGGGCACTGAAGCTTTCTTT.

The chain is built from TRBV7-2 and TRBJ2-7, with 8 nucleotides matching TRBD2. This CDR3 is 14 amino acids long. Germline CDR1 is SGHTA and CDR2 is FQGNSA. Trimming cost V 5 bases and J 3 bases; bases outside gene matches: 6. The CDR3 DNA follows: TGTGCCAGCAGCCCCGGGAGCGGGAGCTACGAGCAGTACTTC. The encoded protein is CASSPGSGSYEQYF.

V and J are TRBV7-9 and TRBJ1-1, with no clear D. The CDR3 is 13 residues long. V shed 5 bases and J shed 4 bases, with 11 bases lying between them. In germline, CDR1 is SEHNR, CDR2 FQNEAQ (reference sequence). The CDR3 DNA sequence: TGTGCCAGCAGCCGTATTAGCGGCACTGAAGCTTTCTTT. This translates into CASSRISGTEAFF.

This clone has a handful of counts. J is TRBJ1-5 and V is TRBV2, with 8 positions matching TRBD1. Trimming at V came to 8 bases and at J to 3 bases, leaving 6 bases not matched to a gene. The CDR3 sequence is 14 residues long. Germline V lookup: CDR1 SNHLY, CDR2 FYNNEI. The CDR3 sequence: CASCRDRFNQPQHF. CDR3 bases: TGTGCCAGCTGCCGGGACAGGTTCAATCAGCCCCAGCATTTT.

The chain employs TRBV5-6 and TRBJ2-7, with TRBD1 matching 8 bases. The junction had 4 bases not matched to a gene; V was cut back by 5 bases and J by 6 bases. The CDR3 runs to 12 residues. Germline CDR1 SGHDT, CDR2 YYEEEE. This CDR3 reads CASRAGGGEQYF. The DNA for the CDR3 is TGTGCCAGCAGAGCAGGGGGCGGCGAGCAGTACTTC.

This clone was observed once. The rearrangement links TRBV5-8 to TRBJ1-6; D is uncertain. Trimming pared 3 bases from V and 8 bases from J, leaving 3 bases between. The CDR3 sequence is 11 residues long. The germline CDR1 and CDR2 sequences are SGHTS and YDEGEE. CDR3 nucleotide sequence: TGTGCCAGCAGCTCCTATTCACCCCTCCACTTT. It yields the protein CASSSYSPLHF.

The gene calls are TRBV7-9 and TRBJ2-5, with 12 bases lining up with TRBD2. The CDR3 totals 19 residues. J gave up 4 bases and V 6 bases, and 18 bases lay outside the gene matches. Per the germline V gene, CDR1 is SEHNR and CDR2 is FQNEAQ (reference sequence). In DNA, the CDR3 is TGTGCCAGCAGATCAGCCCTAGCGGGAGGGCCTTCGGGGGGAGAGACCCAGTACTTC. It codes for CASRSALAGGPSGGETQYF. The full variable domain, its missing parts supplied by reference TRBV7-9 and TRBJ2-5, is DTGVSQNPRHKITKRGQNVTFRCDPISEHNRLYWYRQTLGQGPEFLTYFQNEAQLEKSRLLSDRFSAERPKGSFSTLEIQRTEQGDSAMYLCASRSALAGGPSGGETQYFGPGTRLLVL.

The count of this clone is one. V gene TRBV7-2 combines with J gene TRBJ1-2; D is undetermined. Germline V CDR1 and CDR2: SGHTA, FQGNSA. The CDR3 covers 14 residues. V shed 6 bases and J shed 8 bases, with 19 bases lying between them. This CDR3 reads CASSDGISFWGYTF. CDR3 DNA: TGTGCCAGCAGTGACGGGATATCTTTTTGGGGCTACACCTTC. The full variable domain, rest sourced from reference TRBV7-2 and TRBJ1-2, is GAGVSQSPSNKVTEKGKDVELRCDPISGHTALYWYRQSLGQGLEFLIYFQGNSAPDKSGLPSDRFSAERTGGSVSTLTIQRTQQEDSAVYLCASSDGISFWGYTFGSGTRLTVV.

CDR3 sequence (DNA): TGTGCCAGCAGAAAAACAAGCTCTGGAAACACCATATATTTT. Its translation is CASRKTSSGNTIYF. The chain couples TRBV6-5 to TRBJ1-3; D remains ambiguous. The germline CDR1 and CDR2 sequences are MNHEY and SVGAGI. V lost 6 bases and J lost 0, with 9 bases in between. This CDR3 contains 14 residues.

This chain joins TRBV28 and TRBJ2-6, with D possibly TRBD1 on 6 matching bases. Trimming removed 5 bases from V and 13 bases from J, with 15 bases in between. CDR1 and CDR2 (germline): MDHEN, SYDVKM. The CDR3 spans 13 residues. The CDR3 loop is CASSRQVGTVLTF. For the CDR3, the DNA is TGTGCCAGCAGTCGACAGGTTGGGACAGTCCTGACTTTC.

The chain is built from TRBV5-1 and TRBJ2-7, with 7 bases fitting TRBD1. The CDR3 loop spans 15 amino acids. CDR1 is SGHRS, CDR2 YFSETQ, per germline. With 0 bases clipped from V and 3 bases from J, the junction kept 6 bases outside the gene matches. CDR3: CASSLVGGPLYEQYF. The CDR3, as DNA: TGCGCCAGCAGCTTGGTAGGGGGCCCCCTCTACGAGCAGTACTTC.